The present T cell receptor beta chain was sequenced within a study of T cell responses to AZD1222 COVID-19 vaccine. Notes on the study in general: Mapped onto spike, vaccine-associated CD4 TCRs spanned it and were dominant at 160-218 and 743-854. There were repertoire samples only from the period after the peak T cell response.

The CDR3 contains 15 residues. V was pared by 6 bases and J by 6 bases, with 9 bases of the junction left unmatched. From germline, CDR1 is LNHDA and CDR2 SQIVND (reference sequence). Points on this clone: Its antigen is still unknown.

Some clones are missing from TCRdb's copy, which holds only in-frame ones; the method was immunoSEQ multiplex PCR. The top ten clones hold roughly 20% of a sample with fewer than 65,000 clones, about 79% of them seen once. The sequence was obtained from an adult in good health. This chain links TRBV19 with TRBJ2-3; 10 nucleotides line up with TRBD2. This sample comprised peripheral blood, obtained on day 0 of AZD1222 vaccination. The CDR3 DNA reads as TGTGCCAGTAGGCCCCTAGCGGGAGCTTCGGATACGCAGTATTTT. It is translated as CASRPLAGASDTQYF.